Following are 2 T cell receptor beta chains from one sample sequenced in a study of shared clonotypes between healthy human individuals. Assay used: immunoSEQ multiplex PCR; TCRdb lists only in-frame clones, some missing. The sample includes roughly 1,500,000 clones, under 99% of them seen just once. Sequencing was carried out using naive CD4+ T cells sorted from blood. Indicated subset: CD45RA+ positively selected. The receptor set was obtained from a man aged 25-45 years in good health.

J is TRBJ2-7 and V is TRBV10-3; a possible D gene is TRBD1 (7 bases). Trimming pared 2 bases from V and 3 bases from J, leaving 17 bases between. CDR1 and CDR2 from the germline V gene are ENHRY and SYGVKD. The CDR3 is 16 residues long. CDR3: CAISEPAGQKNYEQYF. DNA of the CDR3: TGTGCCATCAGTGAGCCCGCGGGACAGAAAAACTACGAGCAGTACTTC.

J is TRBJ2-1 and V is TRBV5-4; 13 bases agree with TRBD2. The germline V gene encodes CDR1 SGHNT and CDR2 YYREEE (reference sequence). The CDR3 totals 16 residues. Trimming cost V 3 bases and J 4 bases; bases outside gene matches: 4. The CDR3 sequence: CASSSTSGRTYNEQFF. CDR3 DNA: TGTGCCAGCAGCTCGACTAGCGGGAGGACGTACAATGAGCAGTTCTTC.